A single T cell receptor (beta chain) is shown here with its context. This specimen belongs to a study of blood T cell repertoires in COVID-19. Study-wide background: The analysed material was cDNA or gDNA that came from T cells, B-cell-depleted T cells, or PBMCs.

Authors' processing steps: Researchers report that nucleated cell counts were estimated from reference gene primer amplification. Generated by immunoSEQ multiplex PCR, the TCRdb table keeps only in-frame clones and is missing some. The V and J calls and clone size come from that table; D and trimming were worked out from the DNA. The sample includes roughly 80,000 clones, approximately 78% of them seen just once. Trimming stripped 3 bases from V and 3 bases from J, with 6 bases between. This CDR3 is 13 amino acids long. CDR1 is KGHSH and CDR2 is LQKENI in the germline V gene. The chain employs TRBV18 and TRBJ2-1, with a weak D call TRBD2 (6 bases). The sequence was collected from a human donor in a cohort sampled during active COVID-19. The material sequenced was peripheral blood. This CDR3 reads CASSPGSYNEQFF. CDR3 DNA sequence: TGTGCCAGCTCACCCGGGAGCTACAATGAGCAGTTCTTC.